A single TCR beta chain is shown here with its context. Its specificity is not known. The data belong to a study of response to subunit inactivated influenza vaccine. Study-level findings and limits: Every seasonal influenza vaccination brings in few new T cells, the authors suggested.

Via MiXCR, TCRdb re-called the RT-PCR reads, giving one row per CDR3 protein. The table shows roughly 650,000 distinct CDR3 sequences, with 14% occurring only once. The specimen was PBMCs from blood, collected 14 days before vaccination. This TCR was sampled from a man aged 50 to 60 who received an inactivated influenza vaccine.

This CDR3 reads CASSEYTAMNTEAFF. In DNA, the CDR3 is TGTGCCAGCAGTGAATACACGGCCATGAACACTGAAGCTTTCTTT. V usage is TRBV25-1 and J usage is TRBJ1-1; D is unclear. Germline V lookup: CDR1 MGHDK, CDR2 SYGVNS. CDR3 size: 15 residues. V was shortened by 0 bases and J by 0 bases, with 8 bases between the two germline ends.